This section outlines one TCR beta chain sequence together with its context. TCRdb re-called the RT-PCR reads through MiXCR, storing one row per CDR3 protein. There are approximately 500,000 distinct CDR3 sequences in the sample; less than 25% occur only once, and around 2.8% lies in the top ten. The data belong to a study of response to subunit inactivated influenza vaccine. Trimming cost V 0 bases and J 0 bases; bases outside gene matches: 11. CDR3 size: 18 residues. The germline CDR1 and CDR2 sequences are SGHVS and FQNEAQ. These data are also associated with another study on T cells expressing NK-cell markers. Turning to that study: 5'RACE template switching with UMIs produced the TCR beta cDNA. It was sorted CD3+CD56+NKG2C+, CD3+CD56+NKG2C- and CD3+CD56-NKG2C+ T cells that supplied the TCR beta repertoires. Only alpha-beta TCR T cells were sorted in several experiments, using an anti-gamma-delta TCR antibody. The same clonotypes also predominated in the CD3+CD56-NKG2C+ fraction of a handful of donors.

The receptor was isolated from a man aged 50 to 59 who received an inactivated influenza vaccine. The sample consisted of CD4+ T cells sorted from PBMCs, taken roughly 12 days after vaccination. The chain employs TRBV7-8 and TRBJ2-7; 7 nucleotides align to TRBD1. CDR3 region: CASSLAVVDRRSSYEQYF. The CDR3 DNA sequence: TGTGCCAGCAGCTTAGCGGTTGTGGACAGGAGGAGCTCCTACGAGCAGTACTTC.